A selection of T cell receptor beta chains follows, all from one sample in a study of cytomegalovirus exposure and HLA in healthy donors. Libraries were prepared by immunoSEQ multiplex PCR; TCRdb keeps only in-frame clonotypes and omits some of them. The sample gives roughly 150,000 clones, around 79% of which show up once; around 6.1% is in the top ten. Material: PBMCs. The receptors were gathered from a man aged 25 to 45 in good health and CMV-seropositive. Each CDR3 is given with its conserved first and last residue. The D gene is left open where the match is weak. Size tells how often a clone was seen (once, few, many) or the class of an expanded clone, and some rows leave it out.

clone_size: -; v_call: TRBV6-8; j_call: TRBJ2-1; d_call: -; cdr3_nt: TGTGCCAGCAGTTACGGTGTAGCGGCCCGAAGGGATGAGCAGTTCTTC; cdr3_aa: CASSYGVAARRDEQFF
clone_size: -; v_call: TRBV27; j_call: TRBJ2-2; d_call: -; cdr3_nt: TGTGCCAGCAGTCTCTCCGGTAGGGAGCTGTTTTTT; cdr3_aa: CASSLSGRELFF
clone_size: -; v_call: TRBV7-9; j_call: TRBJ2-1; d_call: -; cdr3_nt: TGTGCCAGCAGCAATATCGGAGGGACCCTGTACAATGAGCAGTTCTTC; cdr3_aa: CASSNIGGTLYNEQFF
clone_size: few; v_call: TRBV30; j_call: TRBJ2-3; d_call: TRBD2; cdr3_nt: TGTGCCTGGACAGCGGGGCGCACAGATACGCAGTATTTT; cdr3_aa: CAWTAGRTDTQYF
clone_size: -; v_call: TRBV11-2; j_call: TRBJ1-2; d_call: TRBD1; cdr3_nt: TGTGCCAGCAGCGTACGGACAGGGGGCGGCTACACCTTC; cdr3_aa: CASSVRTGGGYTF
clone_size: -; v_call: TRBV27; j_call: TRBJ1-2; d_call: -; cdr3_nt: TGTGCCAGCACCCACCTTTTCCGGGGAGACTATGGCTACACCTTC; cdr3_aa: CASTHLFRGDYGYTF
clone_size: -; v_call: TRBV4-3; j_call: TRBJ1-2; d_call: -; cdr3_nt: TGCGCCAGCAGCCAAGATACAGGGAACTATGGCTACACCTTC; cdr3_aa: CASSQDTGNYGYTF
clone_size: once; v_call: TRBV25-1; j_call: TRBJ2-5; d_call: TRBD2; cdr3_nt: TGTGCCAGCAGTGAACGAGCGGGGGGGCCCGAGACCCAGTACTTC; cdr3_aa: CASSERAGGPETQYF
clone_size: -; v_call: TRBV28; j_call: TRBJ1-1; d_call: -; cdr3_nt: TGTGCCAGCAGCCACGGGGGGAACACTGAAGCTTTCTTT; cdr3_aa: CASSHGGNTEAFF
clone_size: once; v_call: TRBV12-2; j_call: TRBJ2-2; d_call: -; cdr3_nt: TGTGCAAGTCGCTTAGCGCCCCTAGCGGGAGGGCCGGCCGGGGAGCTGTTTTTT; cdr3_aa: CASRLAPLAGGPAGELFF
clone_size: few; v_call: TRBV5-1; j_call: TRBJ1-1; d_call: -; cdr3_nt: TGCGCCAGCAGCTTGGTGACATATCAGGGCACTGAAGCTTTCTTT; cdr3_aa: CASSLVTYQGTEAFF
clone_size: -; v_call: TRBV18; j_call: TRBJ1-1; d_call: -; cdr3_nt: TGTGCCAGCTCACCACCGTTGGCGGCTGAAGCTTTCTTT; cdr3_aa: CASSPPLAAEAFF
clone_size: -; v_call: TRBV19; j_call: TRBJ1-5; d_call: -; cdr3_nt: TGTGCCAGTAGTTGGAAAACAGATAATCAGCCCCAGCATTTT; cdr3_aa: CASSWKTDNQPQHF
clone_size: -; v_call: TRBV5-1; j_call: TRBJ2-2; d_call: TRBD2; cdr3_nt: TGCGCCAGCAGCTTGACTAGCGGGAGTCGGGGATCCGGGGAGCTGTTTTTT; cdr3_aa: CASSLTSGSRGSGELFF
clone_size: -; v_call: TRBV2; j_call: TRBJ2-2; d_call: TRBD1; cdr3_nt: TGTGCCAGCAGTGAATCGTCAGGGGGCCCCACGGCCGGGGAGCTGTTTTTT; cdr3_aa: CASSESSGGPTAGELFF
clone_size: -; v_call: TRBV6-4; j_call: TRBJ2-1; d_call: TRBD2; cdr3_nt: TGTGCCACCGGGACTAGCGGGAGAGGCTACAATGAGCAGTTCTTC; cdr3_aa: CATGTSGRGYNEQFF
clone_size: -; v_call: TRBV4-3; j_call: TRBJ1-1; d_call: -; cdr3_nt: TGCGCCAGCAGCCAAGACAGGGGGAACACTGAAGCTTTCTTT; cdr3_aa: CASSQDRGNTEAFF
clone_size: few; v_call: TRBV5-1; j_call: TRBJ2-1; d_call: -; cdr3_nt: TGCGCCAGCAAAAACCTCACACTAGCAACACAGTTCTTC; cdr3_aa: CASKNLTLATQFF
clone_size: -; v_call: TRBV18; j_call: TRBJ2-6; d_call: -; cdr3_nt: TGTGCCAGCTCACCCTTGACAGCTTTCTCTGGGGCCAACGTCCTGACTTTC; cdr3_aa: CASSPLTAFSGANVLTF
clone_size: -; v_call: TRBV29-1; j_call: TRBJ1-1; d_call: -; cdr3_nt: TGCAGCGTTGTAGTAGTCACTGAAGCTTTCTTT; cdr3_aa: CSVVVVTEAFF
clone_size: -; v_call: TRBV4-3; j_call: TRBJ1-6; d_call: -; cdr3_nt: TGCGCCAGCAGCCAAGATCAGGGCAGCTCCTATAATTCACCCCTCCACTTT; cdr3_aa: CASSQDQGSSYNSPLHF
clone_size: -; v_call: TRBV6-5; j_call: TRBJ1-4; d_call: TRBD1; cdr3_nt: TGTGCCAGCAGTACTGGACAGGGGGTCGAAAAACTGTTTTTT; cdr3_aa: CASSTGQGVEKLFF
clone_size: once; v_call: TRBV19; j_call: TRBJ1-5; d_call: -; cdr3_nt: TGTGCCAGTAGCCGACAGGGCAATCAGCCCCAGCATTTT; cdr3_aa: CASSRQGNQPQHF
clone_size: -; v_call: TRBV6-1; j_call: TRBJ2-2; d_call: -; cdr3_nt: TGTGCCAGCAGTATAAGACTTGGCGGGGAGCTGTTTTTT; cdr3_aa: CASSIRLGGELFF
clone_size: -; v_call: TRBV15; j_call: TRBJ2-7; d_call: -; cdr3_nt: TGTGCCACCAGCCCTAGAAGCGGCTACGAGCAGTACTTC; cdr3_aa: CATSPRSGYEQYF
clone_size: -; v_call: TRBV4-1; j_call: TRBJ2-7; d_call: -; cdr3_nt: TGCGCCAGCAGCCAAGGGGGCGCCCGGGCGACGAGGGAGCAGTACTTC; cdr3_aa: CASSQGGARATREQYF
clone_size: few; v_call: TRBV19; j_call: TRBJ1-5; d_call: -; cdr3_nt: TGTGCCACCACGGCGGGATCTCGGCCCCAGCATTTT; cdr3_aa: CATTAGSRPQHF
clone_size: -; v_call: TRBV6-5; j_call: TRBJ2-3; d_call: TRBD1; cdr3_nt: TGTGCCAGCAGTGGGAGCAGGGGGCACACAGATACGCAGTATTTT; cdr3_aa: CASSGSRGHTDTQYF
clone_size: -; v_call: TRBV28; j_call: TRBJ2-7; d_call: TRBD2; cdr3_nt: TGTGCCAGCAGTGTGGGACTAGGGATATCCTACGAGCAGTACTTC; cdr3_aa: CASSVGLGISYEQYF
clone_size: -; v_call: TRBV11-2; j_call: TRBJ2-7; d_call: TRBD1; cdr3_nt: TGTGCCAGCAGCGGACAGGGTCGCGAGCAGTACTTC; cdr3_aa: CASSGQGREQYF
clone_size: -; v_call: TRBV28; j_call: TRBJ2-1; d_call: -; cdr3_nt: TGTGCCAGCAGTCCCGACCGAGGCTTAGAGCAGTTCTTC; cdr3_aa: CASSPDRGLEQFF
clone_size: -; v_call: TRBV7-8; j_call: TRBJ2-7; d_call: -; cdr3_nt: TGTGCCAGCAGCCCCTCCGGGTCCTACGAGCAGTACTTC; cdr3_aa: CASSPSGSYEQYF
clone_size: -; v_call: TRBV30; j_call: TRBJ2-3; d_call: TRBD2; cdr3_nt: TGTGCCTGGAGTAGCGGGGGAACTAGCACAGATACGCAGTATTTT; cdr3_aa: CAWSSGGTSTDTQYF
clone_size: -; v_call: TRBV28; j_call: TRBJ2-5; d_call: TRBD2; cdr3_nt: TGTGCCAGCAGTTTGCGCGGGGGGATCGTCCAAGAGACCCAGTACTTC; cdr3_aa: CASSLRGGIVQETQYF
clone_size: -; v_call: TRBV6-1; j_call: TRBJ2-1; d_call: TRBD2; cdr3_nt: TGTGCCAGCAGTGCCCTAGCGGGGGGGCCTAGTGAGCAGTTCTTC; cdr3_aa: CASSALAGGPSEQFF
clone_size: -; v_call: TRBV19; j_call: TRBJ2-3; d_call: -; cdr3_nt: TGTGCCAGTAGTAATTTTAGACAGCTAACAGATACGCAGTATTTT; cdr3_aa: CASSNFRQLTDTQYF
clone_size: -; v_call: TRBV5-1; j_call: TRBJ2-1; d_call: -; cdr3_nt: TGCGCCAGCAGCTTGGCCTACGGGAGCTCCTACAATGAGCAGTTCTTC; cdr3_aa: CASSLAYGSSYNEQFF
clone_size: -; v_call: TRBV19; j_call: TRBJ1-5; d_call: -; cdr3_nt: TGTGCCAGTAGAACCGACACAGCATATGAGCCCCAGCATTTT; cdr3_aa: CASRTDTAYEPQHF
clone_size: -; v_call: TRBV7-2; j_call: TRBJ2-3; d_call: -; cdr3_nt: TGTGCCAGCAGTCCGGGTCCCTCCGGAGATACGCAGTATTTT; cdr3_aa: CASSPGPSGDTQYF
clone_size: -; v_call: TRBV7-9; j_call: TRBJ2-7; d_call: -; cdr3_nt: TGTGCCAGCAGCTCAACTGGGAATGGGAGGCACGAGCAGTACTTC; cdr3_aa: CASSSTGNGRHEQYF
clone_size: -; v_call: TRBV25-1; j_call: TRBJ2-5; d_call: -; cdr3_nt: TGTGCCAGCAGTGAAGGGTGGGGGGTAATGGGGCAAGAGACCCAGTACTTC; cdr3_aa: CASSEGWGVMGQETQYF
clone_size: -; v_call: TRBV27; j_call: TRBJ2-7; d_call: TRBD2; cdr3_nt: TGTGCCAGCAGTGAGTCCGGGACTAGCGGATTGAACTACGAGCAGTACTTC; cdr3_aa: CASSESGTSGLNYEQYF
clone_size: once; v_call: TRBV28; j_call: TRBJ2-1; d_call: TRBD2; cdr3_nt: TGTGCCAGCAGTCAACGGATCGGGGGGAATGAGCAGTTCTTC; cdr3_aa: CASSQRIGGNEQFF
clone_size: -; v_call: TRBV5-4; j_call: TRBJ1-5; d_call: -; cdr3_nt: TGTGCCAGCAGCTACGGGTTGGTCGAACCCCAGCATTTT; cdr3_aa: CASSYGLVEPQHF
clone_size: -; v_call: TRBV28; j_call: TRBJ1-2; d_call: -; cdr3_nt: TGTGCCAGCAGTTTAAGCGGATCTGGCTACACCTTC; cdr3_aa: CASSLSGSGYTF
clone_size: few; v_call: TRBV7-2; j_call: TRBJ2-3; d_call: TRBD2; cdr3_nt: TGTGCCAGCAGCTTAGCTAGCGGGGGCGGGACAGATACGCAGTATTTT; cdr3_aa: CASSLASGGGTDTQYF
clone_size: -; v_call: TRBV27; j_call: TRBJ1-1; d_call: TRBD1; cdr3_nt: TGTGCCAGCAGTCAACGACAGGGCCAAGCTTTCTTT; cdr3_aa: CASSQRQGQAFF
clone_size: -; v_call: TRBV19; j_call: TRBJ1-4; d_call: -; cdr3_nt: TGTGCCAGTAGTACCCCGGGACTCCAGACGCGTGAAAAACTGTTTTTT; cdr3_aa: CASSTPGLQTREKLFF
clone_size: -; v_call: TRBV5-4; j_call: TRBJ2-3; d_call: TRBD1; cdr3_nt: TGTGCCAGCAGCCCGGGACAGGGCGCGTTGTATACGCAGTATTTT; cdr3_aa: CASSPGQGALYTQYF
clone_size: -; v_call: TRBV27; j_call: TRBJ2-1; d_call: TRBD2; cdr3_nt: TGTGCCAGCAGTTTATATGCTAGCGGGGGTTCCTACAATGAGCAGTTCTTC; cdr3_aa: CASSLYASGGSYNEQFF
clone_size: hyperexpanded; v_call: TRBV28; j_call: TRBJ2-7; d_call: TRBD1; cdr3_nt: TGTGCCAGCAGTATCCCTGGACAGGTGTACTACGAGCAGTACTTC; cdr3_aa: CASSIPGQVYYEQYF
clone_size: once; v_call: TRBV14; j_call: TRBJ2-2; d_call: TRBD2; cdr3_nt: TGTGCCAGCAGCCCGCTCGAGCTAGCGGGAGGGCCCTCCGGGGAGCTGTTTTTT; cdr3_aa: CASSPLELAGGPSGELFF
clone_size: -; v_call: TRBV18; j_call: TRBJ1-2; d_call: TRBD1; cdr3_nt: TGTGCCAGCTCACCACTAGGAGGACAGGGTAGCTATGGCTACACCTTC; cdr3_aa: CASSPLGGQGSYGYTF
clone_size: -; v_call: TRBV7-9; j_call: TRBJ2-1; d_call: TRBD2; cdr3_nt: TGTGCCAGCATCCTAACCCGACTAGCGGGAGATGAGCAGTTCTTC; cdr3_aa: CASILTRLAGDEQFF
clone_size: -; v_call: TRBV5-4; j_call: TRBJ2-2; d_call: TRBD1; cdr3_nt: TGTGCCAGCAGCTTGGAGGGACAGTACACCGGGGAGCTGTTTTTT; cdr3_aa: CASSLEGQYTGELFF
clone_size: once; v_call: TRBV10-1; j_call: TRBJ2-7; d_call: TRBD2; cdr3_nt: TGCGCCAGCAGTGGGGGACTAGCGAGGGAGCAGTACTTC; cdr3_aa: CASSGGLAREQYF
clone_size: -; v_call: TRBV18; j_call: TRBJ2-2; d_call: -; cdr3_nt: TGTGCCAGCTCACCAACAGCGGTCGGGGAGCTGTTTTTT; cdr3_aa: CASSPTAVGELFF
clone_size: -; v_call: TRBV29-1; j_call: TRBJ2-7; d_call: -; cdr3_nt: TGCAGCGTTGGGGGGACAACTAACTACGAGCAGTACTTC; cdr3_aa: CSVGGTTNYEQYF